Listed below are T cell receptor beta chains from one sample, sequenced in a study of blood T cell repertoires in COVID-19. The assay was immunoSEQ multiplex PCR, and TCRdb's table has in-frame clones only and misses some. The table records roughly 100,000 clones, around 76% of them present only once. What was sequenced was peripheral blood. These receptors were taken from an elderly man with acute or convalescent COVID-19. Each CDR3 is given with its conserved first and last residue. D genes are given only for firm matches. Clone size is shown for a subset of rows, as once, few, many or a class of expanded clone.

v_gene	j_gene	abundance	d_gene	CDR3nt	CDR3aa
TRBV5-1	TRBJ2-1	-	TRBD1	TGCGCCAGCAGCCAGGGGGTTTCGGATGAGCAGTTCTTC	CASSQGVSDEQFF
TRBV12-3/TRBV12-4	TRBJ1-2	few	-	TGTGCCAGCGGGTCCCACAGAAACTTC	CASGSHRNF
TRBV19	TRBJ1-5	-	-	TGTGCCAGTAGTATGGGGGGTAACCAGCCCCAGCATTTT	CASSMGGNQPQHF
TRBV6-2/TRBV6-3	TRBJ1-6	-	-	TGTGCCAGCAGTTACCGTCGTTTGGCGTCGCGGGGGTTGAATTCACCCCTCCACTTT	CASSYRRLASRGLNSPLHF
TRBV6-2/TRBV6-3	TRBJ2-1	-	TRBD1	TGTGCCAGCAGTTATTTCGGGACAGGGGGCACAAATGAGCAGTTCTTC	CASSYFGTGGTNEQFF
TRBV7-9	TRBJ1-3	-	-	TGTGCCAGCAGTTTCGTCTCTGGAAACACCATATATTTT	CASSFVSGNTIYF
TRBV12-3/TRBV12-4	TRBJ2-2	-	TRBD2	TGTGCCAGCAGTCCCGGACTAGCAGGGGAGCTGTTTTTT	CASSPGLAGELFF
TRBV19	TRBJ1-1	-	-	TGTGCCAGTAGGGTTAACGTTAACATGAACACTGAAGCTTTCTTT	CASRVNVNMNTEAFF
TRBV30	TRBJ1-4	-	-	TGTGCCTGGAGTTCGATGGGGGGAAAACTGTTTTTT	CAWSSMGGKLFF
TRBV28	TRBJ1-5	-	-	TGTGCCAGCAGGGGGGCTGGGCGGCGCCAGCCCCAGCATTTT	CASRGAGRRQPQHF
TRBV3-1/TRBV3-2	TRBJ1-5	-	-	TGTGCCAGCAGCGCGACAGATAGCAATCAGCCCCAGCATTTT	CASSATDSNQPQHF
TRBV7-8	TRBJ2-7	-	-	TGTGCCAGCAGCACAGGGATCACCTACGAGCAGTACTTC	CASSTGITYEQYF
TRBV7-2	TRBJ2-2	-	TRBD2	TGTGCCAGCAGCTTAGCGACTAGCGGGGGTGGGGAGCTGTTTTTT	CASSLATSGGGELFF
TRBV6-4	TRBJ1-4	-	TRBD1	TGTGCCAGCAGTGAAAAACAGGGGGCGGGTGAAAAACTGTTTTTT	CASSEKQGAGEKLFF
TRBV6-5	TRBJ2-5	-	TRBD1	TGTGCCAGCAGTCGGGACAGGGGTGAGACCCAGTACTTC	CASSRDRGETQYF
TRBV11-2	TRBJ2-3	-	TRBD2	TGTGCCAGCAGCCTCCTTCTAGCGGGAGCCTCCGATACGCAGTATTTT	CASSLLLAGASDTQYF